These 22 T cell receptor beta chains came from one sample sequenced in a study of blood T cells in healthy people across ages. Next came a second PCR, run for about 6 to 12 cycles, which used a sample-barcoded 5' primer along with a J-beta primer mix. TCRdb reprocessed the 5' RACE reads with MiXCR, giving one entry per CDR3 protein. Of around 1.5 million distinct CDR3 sequences listed, about 43% are singletons. Sequenced input: blood. These TCRs come from a woman aged 18-29 years in good health.

The chain combines TRBV29-1 with TRBJ1-1; a weak D match, TRBD1 (5 bases). CDR1 and CDR2 (germline): SQVTM, ANQGSEA. The CDR3 has 14 residues. V lost 3 bases to trimming and J lost 4 bases, with 15 bases between them. In DNA, the CDR3 is TGCAGCGTTGACTCCTCCCAGGGCGGCACTGAAGCTTTCTTT. This encodes CSVDSSQGGTEAFF.

V is TRBV12-3 or TRBV12-4 and J is TRBJ2-3, with a possible D match to TRBD2 (7 bases). This CDR3 region has 16 residues. V shed 2 bases and J shed 8 bases, with 20 bases lying between them. The CDR3 region is CASSLWAGATYGTQYF. The CDR3 region has the DNA TGTGCCAGCAGTTTATGGGCGGGGGCCACGTACGGTACGCAGTATTTT.

Remarks on this clonotype: Relative to the germline gene, one junction end is altered; a read error may explain this. The V gene is TRBV15, the J gene TRBJ2-1; weak D call: TRBD2 (6 bases). The CDR3 length is 14 residues. The germline V gene has CDR1 LNHNV and CDR2 YYDKDF (reference sequence). CDR3 DNA sequence: TGTGCCACCAGCAGGAGGCTAGCGAACAATGGGCAGTTCTTC. Translated: CATSRRLANNGQFF.

This clonotype was picked up one time. J is TRBJ1-1 and V is TRBV30; no reliable D call. With 0 bases removed from V and 4 bases from J, the gap between germline ends came to 21 bases. This CDR3 contains 17 residues. Looked up from germline, CDR1 is GTSNPN and CDR2 is SVGIG (reference sequence). The CDR3 DNA reads as TGTGCCTGGAGTGTACTCCGTGAAAGTGGGGTCGGCACTGAAGCTTTCTTT. It yields the protein CAWSVLRESGVGTEAFF.

V usage is TRBV5-1 and J usage is TRBJ2-3; 7 bases agree with TRBD2. CDR1 is SGHRS and CDR2 is YFSETQ in the germline V gene. J lost 1 base, V lost 4 bases, and 15 bases had no gene match. The CDR3 is 18 amino acids. This CDR3 is CASSPGRGPASGTDTQYF. The CDR3 DNA follows: TGCGCCAGCAGCCCAGGGAGGGGACCAGCATCCGGCACAGATACGCAGTATTTT.

The genes are TRBV12-3 or TRBV12-4 and TRBJ2-1; 9 nucleotides agree with TRBD2. The CDR3 contains 16 residues. After removal of 2 bases from V and 7 bases from J, the junction contained 9 bases not matched to a gene. CDR3 in amino acids: CASSLRSSGGRNEQFF. Here the CDR3 DNA reads TGTGCCAGCAGTTTACGAAGTAGCGGGGGCCGGAATGAGCAGTTCTTC.

This chain connects TRBV6-4 to TRBJ1-1, with TRBD1 matching 10 bases. This CDR3 is built from 13 residues. Unmatched junction bases numbered 2, after V lost 9 bases and J lost 1 base. Germline lookup yields CDR1 MRHNA and CDR2 SNTAGT. The CDR3 here is CARGQGWNTEAFF. CDR3 in DNA: TGTGCCAGGGGACAGGGGTGGAACACTGAAGCTTTCTTT.

Only a few counts were recorded for this clonotype. DNA of the CDR3: TGCAGCGTTTCGACAGGGGACGAGCAGTACTTC. It specifies CSVSTGDEQYF. The V call is TRBV29-1, the J call TRBJ2-7, with 8 bases lining up with TRBD1. Germline V gives CDR1 SQVTM, CDR2 ANQGSEA. The CDR3 runs to 11 residues. Trimming removed 5 bases from V and 5 bases from J; junction bases left unmatched: 2.

In the case of this clonotype: A much larger clone differs from this one at a single base, so this may be a read error. The rearrangement joins TRBV11-2 to TRBJ2-3, with D uncertain. The V end lost 6 bases, the J end lost 2 bases, and 6 bases lay between the germline ends. The V gene's germline CDR1 is SGHAT and CDR2 FQNNGV. The CDR3 consists of 12 residues. The CDR3 region has the DNA TGTGCCAGCAGGCCCTACACAGATACGCAGTATTTT. This encodes CASRPYTDTQYF.

V usage is TRBV5-5 and J usage is TRBJ1-5, with D unclear. The CDR3 loop spans 16 amino acids. Germline V lookup: CDR1 SGHKS, CDR2 YYEKEE (reference sequence). Trimming shortened V by 4 bases and J by 4 bases, and 18 bases separated the two germline ends. The CDR3: CASSPLEGWVNQPQHF. CDR3 sequence (DNA): TGTGCCAGCAGCCCATTGGAGGGATGGGTGAATCAGCCCCAGCATTTT.

This clonotype showed up just a few times. The V call is TRBV2, the J call TRBJ2-5; D not certain. The CDR3 runs to 9 residues. Germline V gives CDR1 SNHLY, CDR2 FYNNEI. Deletions cut 4 bases from V and 9 bases from J, with 3 bases between. CDR3 nucleotides: TGTGCCAGCAGTGTCTCCCAGTACTTC. Translation gives CASSVSQYF. Using reference TRBV2 and TRBJ2-5 for the parts outside the CDR3, the full variable domain is EPEVTQTPSHQVTQMGQEVILRCVPISNHLYFYWYRQILGQKVEFLVSFYNNEISEKSEIFDDQFSVERPDGSNFTLKIRSTKLEDSAMYFCASSVSQYFGPGTRLLVL.

This clonotype was counted a single time. V is TRBV27 and J is TRBJ1-2; D may be TRBD1 (5 bases). Looked up from germline, CDR1 is MNHEY and CDR2 is SMNVEV (reference sequence). Trimming took off 4 bases at V and 2 bases at J, with 14 bases between the two ends. The CDR3 sequence is 15 residues long. The CDR3 DNA is TGTGCCAGCAGTTGGGGGACGGCTAGGAACTATGGCTACACCTTC. Translating it yields CASSWGTARNYGYTF.

This clonotype occurred a few times. The chain is built from TRBV3-1 and TRBJ2-1, with D hard to call. This CDR3 comprises 14 residues. CDR1 is LGHDT and CDR2 is YNNKEL in the germline V gene (reference sequence). Deletions cut 1 base from V and 2 bases from J, with 6 bases between. The CDR3 region has the DNA TGTGCCAGCAGCCAAGGGGCCACCTACAATGAGCAGTTCTTC. As protein: CASSQGATYNEQFF.

This clonotype was detected a few times. The rearrangement links TRBV20-1 to TRBJ1-2; 8 bases fit TRBD1. The CDR3 has 15 residues. Germline V gene data show CDR1 as DFQATT and CDR2 as SNEGSKA (reference sequence). V lost 3 bases and J lost 10; bases outside the gene matches: 16. The CDR3 here is CSASNVRGQSMDYTF. The CDR3 region has the DNA TGCAGTGCTAGTAATGTCAGGGGGCAATCTATGGACTACACCTTC.

The rearrangement links TRBV10-3 to TRBJ2-1; maybe TRBD2 (5 bases). The CDR3 covers 13 residues. From germline, CDR1 is ENHRY and CDR2 SYGVKD. V was cut by 4 bases and J by 8 bases, with 12 bases left in between. The CDR3 bases are TGTGCCATCAGTGGAAGAGGGTCGGATGAGCAGTTCTTC. This codes for CAISGRGSDEQFF.

This clonotype was detected only a few times. The V call is TRBV20-1, the J call TRBJ1-1; a possible D gene is TRBD1 (6 bases). The V end was cut by 3 bases, the J end by 5 bases, with 16 bases between. The CDR3 is 14 residues long. In germline, CDR1 is DFQATT, CDR2 SNEGSKA (reference sequence). CDR3 coding DNA: TGCAGTGCTAGGGGGGGGGGCGCCGGGACTGAAGCTTTCTTT. Its translation: CSARGGGAGTEAFF.

This chain links TRBV5-4 with TRBJ2-3, with a possible D match to TRBD1 (5 bases). Germline V gene data show CDR1 as SGHNT and CDR2 as YYREEE (reference sequence). The V end was cut by 1 base, the J end by 6 bases, with 9 bases between. CDR3 length equals 13 residues. CDR3 bases: TGTGCCAGCAGCTTGAGGGGCTGGGATACGCAGTATTTT. The encoded protein is CASSLRGWDTQYF. Full variable domain (rest looked up from reference TRBV5-4 and TRBJ2-3): ETGVTQSPTHLIKTRGQQVTLRCSSQSGHNTVSWYQQALGQGPQFIFQYYREEENGRGNFPPRFSGLQFPNYSSELNVNALELDDSALYLCASSLRGWDTQYFGPGTRLTVL.

This clonotype has only a few counts. The rearrangement uses TRBV2 and TRBJ2-5; D unclear. V was shortened by 0 bases and J by 11 bases, with 7 bases between the two germline ends. Germline V gene sequence: CDR1 SNHLY, CDR2 FYNNEI. CDR3 length equals 11 residues. CDR3 sequence: CASSEADRQYF. The CDR3, as DNA: TGTGCCAGCAGTGAAGCGGATCGGCAGTACTTC.

This clonotype has more than one count but fewer than ten. The chain joins TRBV5-1 to TRBJ2-3; D remains unclear. The germline V and J ends were trimmed by 0 bases and 0 bases, with 17 bases remaining between them. The CDR3 covers 18 residues. Germline values: CDR1 SGHRS, CDR2 YFSETQ. CDR3 nucleotide sequence: TGCGCCAGCAGCTTGGGTGAAGGGATCCCCTACAGCACAGATACGCAGTATTTT. Residues: CASSLGEGIPYSTDTQYF.

The J gene is TRBJ1-1, the V gene TRBV27; 9 bases line up with TRBD1. The CDR3 sequence is 15 residues long. Germline CDR1 and CDR2: MNHEY and SMNVEV (reference sequence). Trimming at V came to 3 bases and at J to 5 bases, leaving 7 bases not matched to a gene. The CDR3 DNA reads TGTGCCAGCAGTTTCACCGGGACAGGGAAAACTGAAGCTTTCTTT. It is translated as CASSFTGTGKTEAFF.

This clonotype was observed a few times. V is TRBV7-2 and J is TRBJ1-4; D unclear. CDR1 is SGHTA, CDR2 FQGNSA, per germline. The CDR3 extends over 14 amino acids. V was cut by 7 bases and J by 0 bases, with 9 bases left in between. CDR3 loop: CASTLVATNEKLFF. CDR3 nucleotides: TGTGCCAGCACCCTCGTTGCAACTAATGAAAAACTGTTTTTT.

This rearrangement joins TRBV25-1 to TRBJ2-4; D gene unclear. The J call may be in error: the DNA end matches TRBJ2-5 better. Germline CDR1 reads MGHDK; CDR2 reads SYGVNS. The CDR3 is 14 amino acids. The CDR3 DNA follows: TGTGCCAGCAGTGAATCTCAGACCGGGGAGACCCAGTACTTC. This sequence encodes CASSESQTGETQYF.